This TCR beta chain is from a study of T cells in Graves' hyperthyroidism and ophthalmopathy. In the study overall: Staff took peripheral blood when the initial diagnosis was made, before any treatment began. General study findings and limits: Blood held most thyroid clonotypes expanded above 0.001 frequency.

This clonotype was seen at least ten times. Its antigen is not known. Amplified TCR beta CDR3 regions derived from RNA transcripts. The study used the HTBI primer set for a first-round RT-PCR of the TCR CDR3. TCRdb redid the calling of the multiplex PCR reads with MiXCR, one entry per CDR3 protein. Found here are more than 350,000 distinct CDR3 sequences, roughly 15% of them singletons; the top ten hold around a fifth. Diagnoses used clinical symptoms, serum thyroxine and TRAb, thyroid ultrasound and orbital computed tomography. Germline loops: CDR1 KGHDR, CDR2 SFDVKD. The CDR3 spans 20 residues. Unmatched junction bases numbered 13, after V lost 4 bases and J lost 1 base.

Sequenced material: blood. V and J are TRBV24-1 and TRBJ2-3; 13 nucleotides match TRBD2. This TCR came from a woman aged 25 to 39 with Graves' ophthalmopathy. CDR3 bases: TGTGCCACCAGTGACCTCCCCACTAGCGGGGGGGCCGATGGCACAGATACGCAGTATTTT. Translating gives CATSDLPTSGGADGTDTQYF.